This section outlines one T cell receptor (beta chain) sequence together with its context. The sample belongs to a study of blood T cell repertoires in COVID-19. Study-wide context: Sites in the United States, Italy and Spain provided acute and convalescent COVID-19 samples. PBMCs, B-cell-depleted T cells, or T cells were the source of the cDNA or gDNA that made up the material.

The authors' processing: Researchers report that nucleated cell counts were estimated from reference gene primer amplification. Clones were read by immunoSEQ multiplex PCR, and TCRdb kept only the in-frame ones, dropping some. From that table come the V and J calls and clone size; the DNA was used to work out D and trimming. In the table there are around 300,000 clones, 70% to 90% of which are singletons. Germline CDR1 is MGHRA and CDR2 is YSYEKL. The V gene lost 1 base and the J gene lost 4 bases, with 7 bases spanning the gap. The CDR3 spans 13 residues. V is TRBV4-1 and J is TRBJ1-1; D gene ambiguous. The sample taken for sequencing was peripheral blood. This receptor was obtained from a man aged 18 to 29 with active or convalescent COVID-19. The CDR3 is CASSQAGSTEAFF. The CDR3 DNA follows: TGCGCCAGCAGCCAAGCGGGGAGCACTGAAGCTTTCTTT.